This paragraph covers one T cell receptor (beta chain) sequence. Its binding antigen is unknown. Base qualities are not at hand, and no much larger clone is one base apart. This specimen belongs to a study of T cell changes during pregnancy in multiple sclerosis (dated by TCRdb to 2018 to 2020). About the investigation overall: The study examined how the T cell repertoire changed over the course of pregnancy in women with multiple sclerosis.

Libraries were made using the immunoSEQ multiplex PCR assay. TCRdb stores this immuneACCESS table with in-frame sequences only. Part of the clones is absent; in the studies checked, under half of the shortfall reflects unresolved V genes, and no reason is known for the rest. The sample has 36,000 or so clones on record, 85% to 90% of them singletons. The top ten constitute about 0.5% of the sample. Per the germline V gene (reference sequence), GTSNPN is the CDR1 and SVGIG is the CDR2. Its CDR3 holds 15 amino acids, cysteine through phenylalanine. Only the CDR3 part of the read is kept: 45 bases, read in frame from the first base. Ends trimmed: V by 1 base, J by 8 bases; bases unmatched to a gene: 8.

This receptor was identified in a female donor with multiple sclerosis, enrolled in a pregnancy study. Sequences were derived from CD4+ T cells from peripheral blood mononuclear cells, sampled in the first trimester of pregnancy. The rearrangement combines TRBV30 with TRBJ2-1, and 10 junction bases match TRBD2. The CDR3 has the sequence CAWSGTSGAAYEQFF. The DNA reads TGTGCCTGGAGTGGAACTAGCGGGGCCGCGTATGAGCAGTTCTTC.